The clone carrying this T cell receptor beta chain occurred a few times. The sample belongs to a study of beta chain features in type 1 diabetes. Losses at the gene ends were 3 bases for V and 3 bases for J; bases not matched to a gene: 2. This CDR3 region has 14 residues. Germline values: CDR1 SGHTA, CDR2 FQGNSA. Expressed TCRB transcripts got sequenced, as all isolated RNA was reverse transcribed. Measured with immunoSEQ multiplex PCR; TCRdb has only the in-frame clones, and not every one. The sample carries about 330,000 clones, 9.5% to 12% recorded once. The rearrangement links TRBV7-2 to TRBJ2-1; 7 bases align to TRBD2. Sequencing was carried out using naive CD4+ T cells from blood. This receptor was taken from a woman aged 25 to 45 in good health. Here the CDR3 DNA reads TGTGCCAGCAGCTTGACTAGCTTCTACAATGAGCAGTTCTTC. Encoded protein: CASSLTSFYNEQFF.